The entry below gives a single TCR beta chain sequence along with its context. These data originate in a study of blood T cell repertoires in COVID-19. As for the study in general: Samples came from the United States, Italy and Spain, spanning acute and convalescent COVID-19. T cells, B-cell-depleted T cells, or PBMCs supplied cDNA or gDNA.

J gave up 1 base and V 1 base, and 5 bases lay outside the gene matches. This CDR3 contains 15 residues. Germline CDR1 is SGHRS and CDR2 is YFSETQ. Per the original data handling: Reference gene primer amplification gave nucleated cell count estimates. Only in-frame clones appear in the TCRdb table, and some are missing; sequencing was by immunoSEQ multiplex PCR. V, J and clone size are taken as reported in that table, and D and trimming were inferred from the DNA itself. This sample has under 95,000 clones; roughly 86% occur once, and the top ten carry around 5.8%. The chain combines TRBV5-1 with TRBJ2-7, with 7 bases fitting TRBD1. The TCR sequence derives from a woman between 50 and 59 years old with acute or convalescent COVID-19. Sequencing was performed on peripheral blood. This CDR3 is CASSLYRGVSYEQYF. The CDR3 nucleotides read TGCGCCAGCAGCTTGTACAGGGGAGTTTCCTACGAGCAGTACTTC.